This T cell receptor (beta chain) appears in the sequencing data of a study of blood T cell repertoires in COVID-19. Whole-study context: From the United States, Italy and Spain came samples of acute and convalescent COVID-19.

There are 13 residues in the CDR3. V gave up 6 bases and J gave up 1 base, with 7 bases separating them. CDR1 and CDR2 from the germline V gene are MNHEY and SMNVEV (reference sequence). Some clones are missing from TCRdb's copy, which holds only in-frame ones; the method was immunoSEQ multiplex PCR. Seen here are over 250,000 clones, approximately 86% observed once, and the top ten hold 1%. The chain uses TRBV27 and TRBJ1-5; D is uncertain. What was sequenced was PBMCs or T cells enriched from blood (not recorded which). The TCR comes from a woman aged 30 to 39 who had recovered from COVID-19. CDR3 sequence (DNA): TGTGCCAGCAGCCGGGGAAGCAATCAGCCCCAGCATTTT. This sequence encodes CASSRGSNQPQHF.